This paragraph reports one T cell receptor (beta chain). The antigen it binds to is not known. One base away there is no much larger clone; base qualities are not given. These data originate in a study of shared clonotypes between healthy human individuals (dated by TCRdb to 2020 to 2022). Context from the whole study: The cohort included three men and a couple of women between 18 and 49 years of age. The study deeply sequenced blood TCR repertoires of five healthy adults to estimate repertoire size and the extent of clonotype sharing between individuals. To increase sequencing depth and limit assay-specific biases, TCR repertoire library preparation and sequencing were carried out by different laboratories using diverse techniques. Each donor's leukapheresis produced roughly between about 0.9 and 9.5 billion PBMCs. For each donor, CD4 naive and CD4 memory were each given three plates, CD8 naive was given two plates, and CD8 memory was given one plate. Study-level results and caveats: Sampling was restricted to blood, and TCR repertoires in tissues likely differ from the TCR repertoires found in blood. Even with the large sequencing depth, rarefaction of the sorted-subset datasets indicated that sequencing was incomplete. Based on pairwise subsampling, the degree of clonotype sharing among donors was expected to be affected by sequencing depth. Because the study included only a small number of donors, the genetic and exposure-history diversity represented was limited. Larger estimated clonotype richness was generally found for naive subsets than for memory subsets. Clonotypes shared by all four sorted-subset donors showed higher generation probabilities than non-shared clonotypes. When a handful of donors were compared, the shared fraction of clonotypes was around 5.1% for naive CD4, less than 4% for naive CD8, more than 2% for memory CD4, and under 0.5% for memory CD8.

From the germline V gene, CDR1 is SGHTA and CDR2 is FQGNSA. The CDR3 contains 15 residues, cysteine and phenylalanine counted. The DNA shown is the 45-base CDR3, in frame from base 1. The trim is 5 bases for V and 1 base for J, with a gap of 14 bases between the germline ends. Using the deep immunoSEQ assay, TCR CDR3 regions were amplified from genomic DNA by multiplex PCR. Extracted genomic DNA from each cell subset was spread evenly across all wells of several immunoSEQ 96-well plates, with each plate serving as a replicate. Each replicate PCR for sorted subsets received about 0.2 ug genomic DNA, equal to about 29,000 T cell genomes. Purified libraries were measured with a Qubit 3.0 fluorometer, size-checked on a Bioanalyzer 2100, and measured again with the KAPA Library Quantification kit. Every immunoSEQ 96-well plate was sequenced on a dedicated single-read 150-cycle Illumina NextSeq 550 flow cell. On the study's bioinformatics: Because the immunoSEQ output held only junctional sequences and lacked quality scores, the filtering could not match the filtering applied to full-length reads. To assign V/J genes and CDR3, sequences were annotated using PyIR, a Python wrapper for IgBLAST v1.9, with IMGT germline references. Any read was removed if the V/J assignment was weak (E-value above 1e-6), the CDR3 was missing, or the read contained stop codons, out-of-frame junctions, or ambiguous translated residues. V3J clonotypes were defined as sequences sharing an identical inferred V gene, J gene, and CDR3 amino acid sequence. The percentage overlap between two repertoires was calculated by dividing the number of shared unique clonotypes by the size of the smaller repertoire. Repertoire richness was assessed with RTK rarefaction, the Chao1 estimator, and Recon v2.1 estimates of unobserved clonotypes. Generation probabilities for all TCRbeta clonotypes obtained by the gDNA method from a handful of donors were computed using OLGA. This is the immuneACCESS table as TCRdb keeps it, with only in-frame sequences that have V and J called. A part of the clones is gone; compared with another copy, unresolved V genes explain less than half, and the rest is unexplained. For V, J and clone size, that table is used; D and trimming come from the DNA. This sample gives about 980,000 clones in total; roughly 72% of them show up just once. Of the sample, over 1.3% is held by the ten largest clones.

Donors were healthy HIV-negative adults with no recently reported acute infections or vaccinations. Only Caucasian adults living in Nashville, Tennessee, USA were represented among the donors. Magnetic negative selection was used to enrich CD4+ T cells, after which naive cells were positively selected on CD45RA and the negative fraction became the memory subset. Blood was obtained by leukapheresis, after which PBMCs were separated by Ficoll-Histopaque density gradient centrifugation and cryopreserved in liquid nitrogen vapor phase. Purity and quantity of every magnetically sorted T cell population were checked by analytical flow cytometry. Each sorted fraction had its genomic DNA isolated and then quantified by UV absorbance on a Nanodrop 2000c.

The V and J segments used are TRBV7-2 and TRBJ1-1, with the D segment identity uncertain. The TCR sequence derives from a man younger than 35 in good health. The source material was memory CD4+ T cells sorted from blood. The cell subset or site label, read with the paper, signifies: CD45RA-negative fraction. CDR3 reads: CASSPTTGWNTEAFF. The nucleotide sequence reads as follows: TGTGCCAGCAGCCCGACGACCGGCTGGAACACTGAAGCTTTCTTT. This CDR3, with the reference TRBV7-2 and TRBJ1-1 proteins standing in past its ends, gives the full variable domain GAGVSQSPSNKVTEKGKDVELRCDPISGHTALYWYRQSLGQGLEFLIYFQGNSAPDKSGLPSDRFSAERTGGSVSTLTIQRTQQEDSAVYLCASSPTTGWNTEAFFGQGTRLTVV.